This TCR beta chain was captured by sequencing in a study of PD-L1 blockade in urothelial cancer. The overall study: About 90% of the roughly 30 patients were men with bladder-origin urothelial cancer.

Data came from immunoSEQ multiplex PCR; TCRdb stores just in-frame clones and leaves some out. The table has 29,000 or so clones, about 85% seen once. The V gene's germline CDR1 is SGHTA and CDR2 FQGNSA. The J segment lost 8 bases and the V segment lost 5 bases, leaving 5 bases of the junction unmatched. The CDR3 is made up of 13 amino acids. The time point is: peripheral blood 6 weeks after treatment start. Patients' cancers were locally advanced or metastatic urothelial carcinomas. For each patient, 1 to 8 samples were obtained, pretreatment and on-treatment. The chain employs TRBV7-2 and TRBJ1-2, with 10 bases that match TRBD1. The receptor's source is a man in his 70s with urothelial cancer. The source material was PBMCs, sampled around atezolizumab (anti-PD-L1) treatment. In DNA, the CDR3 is TGTGCCAGCAGCCTGGGACAGGGGACGGGCTACACCTTC. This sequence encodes CASSLGQGTGYTF.